The following is a T cell receptor (beta chain) sequence with its context. Its specificity is not known. The data were taken from a study of T cells in Graves' hyperthyroidism and ophthalmopathy. Study summary: Peripheral blood specimens were obtained at initial diagnosis, prior to any treatment.

The CDR3 regions of TCR beta were amplified from RNA transcripts. During a first-round RT-PCR of the TCR CDR3, the HTBI primer set was used. TCRdb reprocessed the multiplex PCR reads via MiXCR and lists one record per CDR3 protein. Here the sample spans 700,000 or so distinct CDR3 sequences, less than 20% being singletons. Study-wide results and caveats: Researchers found most expanded thyroid clonotypes above 0.001 in blood as well.

The ends were cut back, 10 bases at V and 7 bases at J, with 16 bases in the middle. CDR1 and CDR2 (germline): MGHRA, YSYEKL. The CDR3 has 12 residues. Newly diagnosed hyperthyroidism patients aged 18 to 65 years had disease lasting under 2 months. This rearrangement joins TRBV4-1 to TRBJ2-5; a possible D gene is TRBD2 (5 bases). This clonotype was obtained from a man aged 18 to 35 with Graves' hyperthyroidism. The sample consisted of blood. In nucleotides, the CDR3 is TGCGCCATGCCGACATCCCGGGGGACCCAGTACTTC. Amino acids: CAMPTSRGTQYF.